This TCR beta chain is from a study of TIL therapy for anti-PD-1-resistant metastatic lung cancer. About the study: Tumor harvest preceded PD-1/PD-L1 blockade, followed by nivolumab treatment. Half of patients were current or former smokers. Study results and caveats: The baseline peripheral repertoire was partially replaced by infused TIL clonotypes that later decayed.

The V gene's germline CDR1 is MNHEY and CDR2 SVGAGI. This CDR3 comprises 14 residues. V lost 4 bases, J lost 6 bases, and 12 bases lay in between. Concerning this clone: Antigen unknown.

Sequencing used immunoSEQ v3. The protocol was immunoSEQ multiplex PCR, while the TCRdb copy is restricted to in-frame clones and leaves out a portion. The sample holds under 35,000 clones, around two thirds seen once. Documented time point: pre-treatment sample, taken before nivolumab and TIL therapy. The specimen was blood, collected at baseline. This rearrangement joins TRBV6-5 to TRBJ1-4; D gene ambiguous. This clonotype was sampled from a woman aged 30-79 years with non-small cell lung cancer. In nucleotides, the CDR3 is TGTGCCAGCAGTTCCCGGACCGGCTATGAAAAACTGTTTTTT. Amino acid sequence: CASSSRTGYEKLFF.